The 27 T cell receptor beta chains given below trace back to one sample, sequenced in a study of shared clonotypes between healthy human individuals. In the naive CD8 group, cells lacked CD45RO and were positively selected for CCR7, so terminally differentiated effector memory CD45RA+ cells were left out. Clones were read by immunoSEQ multiplex PCR, and TCRdb kept only the in-frame ones, dropping some. The profile covers about 820,000 clones, with almost 95% appearing a single time and approximately 25% taken by the ten largest. Sequencing used naive CD8+ T cells sorted from blood. These receptors came from a man in his thirties or forties in good health.

There are a few counts of this clone. A read error is possible here, since a much larger clone lies one base away. This chain joins TRBV11-2 and TRBJ2-7; 7 nucleotides agree with TRBD1. The CDR3 has 13 residues. Germline V gene lookup returns CDR1 SGHAT and CDR2 FQNNGV. V trimming: 5 bases; J trimming: 3 bases; junction bases outside the gene matches: 4. CDR3 coding DNA: TGTGCCAGCAGCCCGGGACAGCACTACGAGCAGTACTTC. It translates to CASSPGQHYEQYF.

The chain links TRBV27 to TRBJ2-3; possible D gene TRBD1, 5 bases. CDR1 MNHEY and CDR2 SMNVEV come from the germline V gene (reference sequence). The V and J ends lost 5 bases and 3 bases respectively, with 12 bases between them. The CDR3 covers 14 residues. The CDR3 DNA reads TGTGCCAGCAGTACTCAGGGATGGACAGATACGCAGTATTTT. Amino acid sequence: CASSTQGWTDTQYF.

This rearrangement joins TRBV19 to TRBJ2-7; D is possibly TRBD2 (6 bases). Germline V gene lookup returns CDR1 LNHDA and CDR2 SQIVND (reference sequence). Trimming removed 3 bases at V and 0 bases at J, with 9 bases between. This CDR3 region has 14 residues. CDR3 DNA sequence: TGTGCCAGTAGTATCTTCGGGAGCTCCTACGAGCAGTACTTC. It yields the protein CASSIFGSSYEQYF.

The rearrangement joins TRBV14 to TRBJ1-3; D possibly corresponds to TRBD1 (5 bases). The length of the CDR3 is 15 residues. Germline CDR1 reads SGHDN; CDR2 reads FVKESK. V was clipped by 7 bases and J by 4 bases, with 17 bases between them. CDR3 sequence: CASTATQGAGNTIYF. As DNA, the CDR3 is TGTGCCAGCACCGCAACTCAGGGTGCAGGAAACACCATATATTTT. Full variable domain (missing parts from reference TRBV14 and TRBJ1-3): EAGVTQFPSHSVIEKGQTVTLRCDPISGHDNLYWYRRVMGKEIKFLLHFVKESKQDESGMPNNRFLAERTGGTYSTLKVQPAELEDSGVYFCASTATQGAGNTIYFGEGSWLTVV.

This rearrangement joins TRBV7-9 to TRBJ1-6; TRBD1 is a possible D gene (6 bases). In germline, CDR1 is SEHNR, CDR2 FQNEAQ (reference sequence). Trimming pared 5 bases from V and 6 bases from J, leaving 14 bases between. There are 15 residues in the CDR3. CDR3 loop: CASSQVVGANSPLHF. The CDR3 nucleotides are TGTGCCAGCAGCCAGGTTGTGGGGGCTAATTCACCCCTCCACTTT.

This chain connects TRBV7-9 to TRBJ2-7, with 9 bases lining up with TRBD2. This CDR3 contains 14 residues. Germline values: CDR1 SEHNR, CDR2 FQNEAQ (reference sequence). Trimming cost V 8 bases and J 3 bases; bases outside gene matches: 8. In nucleotides, the CDR3 is TGTGCCAGCCGCGGCTTAGCGGGGGTCTACGAGCAGTACTTC. Its protein product is CASRGLAGVYEQYF.

This clone has only one observation. This rearrangement joins TRBV4-2 to TRBJ2-3; D is ambiguous. This CDR3 is built from 13 residues. Germline V gene sequence: CDR1 LGHNA, CDR2 YNFKEQ. V shed 1 base and J shed 5 bases, with 7 bases lying between them. The CDR3 nucleotides are TGTGCCAGCAGCCAAGTTGCTGGAGATACGCAGTATTTT. Translating gives CASSQVAGDTQYF.

The V and J genes are TRBV11-2 and TRBJ1-1, with TRBD1 as a possible D gene (5 bases). Between the trimmed V and J ends, which lost 1 base and 8 bases, there was a span of 11 bases. The CDR3 loop spans 13 amino acids. The germline V gene encodes CDR1 SGHAT and CDR2 FQNNGV. The CDR3 DNA reads TGTGCCAGCAGCTTAGGGTGGGGGACGGAAGCTTTCTTT. Amino acids: CASSLGWGTEAFF.

This chain links TRBV9 with TRBJ2-3, with no clear D. This CDR3 is 14 amino acids long. The V end lost 3 bases, the J end lost 0 bases, and 8 bases lay between the germline ends. Per the germline V gene, CDR1 is SGDLS and CDR2 is YYNGEE. CDR3 sequence: CASSDSVSTDTQYF. The CDR3, as DNA: TGTGCCAGCAGCGACAGCGTCAGCACAGATACGCAGTATTTT.

J is TRBJ2-1 and V is TRBV7-9, with 7 bases that match TRBD2. V was clipped by 5 bases and J by 10 bases; unmatched bases: 8. This CDR3 region has 13 residues. The germline CDR1 and CDR2 sequences are SEHNR and FQNEAQ (reference sequence). The CDR3: CASSGRLAFEQFF. In DNA form, the CDR3 reads TGTGCCAGCAGCGGCCGACTAGCCTTCGAGCAGTTCTTC.

The V gene is TRBV11-1, the J gene TRBJ2-3; D not resolved. The CDR3 totals 12 residues. Germline-derived CDR1 and CDR2 are SGHAT and FQDESV (reference sequence). With 4 bases removed from V and 4 bases from J, the gap between germline ends came to 6 bases. The CDR3 sequence is CASSSDADTQYF. The CDR3 DNA is TGTGCCAGCAGCTCGGACGCAGATACGCAGTATTTT.

This clone was observed a single time. The chain uses TRBV5-8 and TRBJ1-5, with no clear D. The CDR3 is 14 amino acids. Trimming pared 7 bases from V and 0 bases from J, leaving 11 bases between. Looked up from germline, CDR1 is SGHTS and CDR2 is YDEGEE. CDR3 DNA sequence: TGTGCCAGCTCAGACTTCGATAGCAATCAGCCCCAGCATTTT. This codes for CASSDFDSNQPQHF.

The chain carries TRBV4-1 and TRBJ1-2; 8 bases map to TRBD1. Germline CDR1 and CDR2: MGHRA and YSYEKL. V lost 1 base to trimming and J lost 7 bases; unmatched junction nucleotides: 11. The length of the CDR3 is 16 residues. The DNA for the CDR3 is TGCGCCAGCAGCCAAGTGGGGGCCAGGGGGCTTGGTGGCTACACCTTC. It translates to CASSQVGARGLGGYTF.

The CDR3 loop reads CASGMNGMNTGELFF. CDR3 bases: TGTGCAAGTGGTATGAATGGAATGAACACCGGGGAGCTGTTTTTT. V gene TRBV12-2 combines with J gene TRBJ2-2. TRBV12-2 is deemed a pseudogene. The CDR3 loop spans 15 amino acids.

The chain carries TRBV7-8 and TRBJ2-3; 13 bases map to TRBD2. The ends lost 4 bases at V and 4 bases at J; junction bases unmatched: 5. The CDR3 contains 16 residues. The V gene's germline CDR1 is SGHVS and CDR2 FQNEAQ. The CDR3 loop is CASSSGLAGLADTQYF. The CDR3 DNA reads TGTGCCAGCAGCTCGGGACTAGCGGGATTGGCAGATACGCAGTATTTT.

The chain uses TRBV6-1 and TRBJ2-7; 9 nucleotides line up with TRBD1. The germline gives CDR1 MNHNS, CDR2 SASEGT. The CDR3 runs 17 residues. V lost 3 bases, J lost 2 bases, and 11 bases stayed unmatched. CDR3 in DNA: TGTGCCAGCAGTGACCGAGGACCGGGACAGGGAGCCTACGAGCAGTACTTC. Protein: CASSDRGPGQGAYEQYF.

The rearrangement joins TRBV2 to TRBJ2-5, with 12 positions matching TRBD2. The CDR3 covers 16 residues. Germline lookup yields CDR1 SNHLY and CDR2 FYNNEI. Germline trimming cut 4 bases from V and 5 bases from J; bases unmatched to any gene: 8. The CDR3 spells CASSGPRLAGDETQYF. The CDR3 nucleotides are TGTGCCAGCAGTGGACCGAGACTAGCGGGAGACGAGACCCAGTACTTC.

This chain links TRBV9 with TRBJ2-7; the match to TRBD1 covers 7 bases. This CDR3 has 14 amino acids. V was clipped by 3 bases and J by 1 base; unmatched bases: 4. CDR1 and CDR2 from the germline V gene are SGDLS and YYNGEE. The CDR3 coding sequence is TGTGCCAGCAGCGGACAGGGCCAATCCTACGAGCAGTACTTC. Translated, it gives CASSGQGQSYEQYF.

The gene calls are TRBV5-5 and TRBJ1-5, with no clear D. The V end was cut by 0 bases, the J end by 6 bases, with 19 bases between. CDR3 length: 17 amino acids. CDR1 is SGHKS, CDR2 YYEKEE, per germline (reference sequence). The CDR3: CASSLDENGLMGQPQHF. CDR3 DNA: TGTGCCAGCAGCTTGGATGAGAACGGACTCATGGGTCAGCCCCAGCATTTT.

V is TRBV30 and J is TRBJ2-2; TRBD2 matches 7 bases. This CDR3 is built from 14 residues. J was trimmed by 1 base and V by 4 bases; bases with no gene match: 3. Germline V gene lookup returns CDR1 GTSNPN and CDR2 SVGIG (reference sequence). CDR3 sequence reads: CAWMGGGNTGELFF. CDR3 sequence (DNA): TGTGCCTGGATGGGCGGGGGGAACACCGGGGAGCTGTTTTTT. Combining the CDR3 with reference TRBV30 and TRBJ2-2 gives the whole variable domain SQTIHQWPATLVQPVGSPLSLECTVEGTSNPNLYWYRQAAGRGLQLLFYSVGIGQISSEVPQNLSASRPQDRQFILSSKKLLLSDSGFYLCAWMGGGNTGELFFGEGSRLTVL.

The chain couples TRBV11-2 to TRBJ2-3; possible D gene TRBD2, 5 bases. There are 15 residues in the CDR3. From germline, CDR1 is SGHAT and CDR2 FQNNGV. Trimming took 4 bases from V and 10 from J, leaving 21 bases between them. Here the CDR3 reads CASSSLPTTQRAQYF. CDR3 DNA: TGTGCCAGCAGCTCACTCCCTACCACACAGAGGGCGCAGTATTTT.

The rearrangement uses TRBV5-5 and TRBJ1-5; 7 nucleotides match TRBD1. J was trimmed by 3 bases and V by 4 bases; bases with no gene match: 7. Germline-derived CDR1 and CDR2 are SGHKS and YYEKEE (reference sequence). The CDR3 is 15 residues long. The CDR3 loop is CASSQDRDLNQPQHF. For the CDR3, the DNA is TGTGCCAGCAGCCAAGACAGGGACCTCAATCAGCCCCAGCATTTT. Looking up the rest from reference TRBV5-5 and TRBJ1-5 gives the full variable domain: DAGVTQSPTHLIKTRGQQVTLRCSPISGHKSVSWYQQVLGQGPQFIFQYYEKEERGRGNFPDRFSARQFPNYSSELNVNALLLGDSALYLCASSQDRDLNQPQHFGDGTRLSIL.

The chain couples TRBV10-2 to TRBJ2-2; 7 bases line up with TRBD1. Losses at the gene ends were 0 bases for V and 4 bases for J; bases not matched to a gene: 2. Germline V gives CDR1 WSHSY, CDR2 SAAADI. This CDR3 has 15 amino acids. The CDR3 here is CASSESGGLTGELFF. The CDR3 DNA is TGCGCCAGCAGTGAGTCAGGGGGCCTCACCGGGGAGCTGTTTTTT.

This clone came up once. CDR3 loop: CASRHTGVIYEQYF. DNA of the CDR3: TGTGCCAGCAGGCATACCGGGGTTATCTACGAGCAGTACTTC. J is TRBJ2-7 and V is TRBV27; D might be TRBD2 (5 bases). Germline V gene lookup returns CDR1 MNHEY and CDR2 SMNVEV (reference sequence). The V gene lost 6 bases and the J gene lost 3 bases, with 15 bases spanning the gap. The CDR3 has 14 amino acids.

V usage is TRBV7-9 and J usage is TRBJ2-3; tentatively, D is TRBD2 (5 bases). The CDR3 extends over 14 amino acids. Germline assignment: CDR1 SEHNR and CDR2 FQNEAQ (reference sequence). V lost 3 bases to trimming and J lost 2 bases, with 9 bases between them. CDR3 sequence (DNA): TGTGCCAGCAGCTTTGCGGGCCCCACAGATACGCAGTATTTT. Translation: CASSFAGPTDTQYF.

The chain carries TRBV28 and TRBJ1-4; D unclear. This CDR3 has 14 amino acids. V was trimmed by 5 bases and J by 6 bases, leaving 13 bases between them. Per the germline V gene, CDR1 is MDHEN and CDR2 is SYDVKM. CDR3 region: CASSKLQDDEKLFF. The CDR3 DNA reads TGTGCCAGCAGTAAGCTCCAGGATGATGAAAAACTGTTTTTT. Using reference TRBV28 and TRBJ1-4 for the parts outside the CDR3, the full variable domain is DVKVTQSSRYLVKRTGEKVFLECVQDMDHENMFWYRQDPGLGLRLIYFSYDVKMKEKGDIPEGYSVSREKKERFSLILESASTNQTSMYLCASSKLQDDEKLFFGSGTQLSVL.

The V gene is TRBV19, the J gene TRBJ2-7, with D possibly being TRBD1 (6 bases). The CDR3 loop spans 14 amino acids. Germline V gene sequence: CDR1 LNHDA, CDR2 SQIVND (reference sequence). With 5 bases removed from V and 2 bases from J, the gap between germline ends came to 13 bases. CDR3 nucleotides: TGTGCCAGTAGTCTGTCGACAGGACCCTACGAGCAGTACTTC. This codes for CASSLSTGPYEQYF.